A single sample is the source of the 4 T cell receptor beta chains below, sequenced in a study of T cell responses to AZD1222 COVID-19 vaccine. The assay was immunoSEQ multiplex PCR, and TCRdb's table has in-frame clones only and misses some. The table has about 150,000 clones, 90% seen once. The sequences come from peripheral blood, collected on day 0 of AZD1222 vaccination. The source of these receptors is an adult in good health.

This clone was recorded only once. V is TRBV6-5 and J is TRBJ1-6, with TRBD1 matching over 7 bases. V shed 5 bases, J shed 6 bases, and the junction held 7 bases outside the gene matches. From germline, CDR1 is MNHEY and CDR2 SVGAGI. CDR3 length: 15 residues. The CDR3 DNA follows: TGTGCCAGCAGTCACCTGGGACAGTCTAATTCACCCCTCCACTTT. This encodes CASSHLGQSNSPLHF.

The chain recombines TRBV3-1 (or the pseudogene TRBV3-2) with TRBJ2-1, with 7 bases fitting TRBD1. Germline loops: CDR1 LGHDT, CDR2 YNNKEL (reference sequence). The V gene end was trimmed by 2 bases and the J gene end by 10 bases; junction bases not matched to a gene: 8. This CDR3 contains 14 residues. The CDR3 here is CASSQPTGVGEQFF. The CDR3 DNA reads TGTGCCAGCAGCCAACCCACAGGGGTGGGGGAGCAGTTCTTC.

This clone was detected only a few times. The rearrangement uses TRBV5-1 and TRBJ1-6, with unresolved D. The CDR3 sequence is 14 residues long. CDR1 SGHRS and CDR2 YFSETQ come from the germline V gene. V was pared by 0 bases and J by 10 bases, with 11 bases between. The CDR3 bases are TGCGCCAGCAGCTTGGACCCCGTCGGGTCACCCCTCCACTTT. Translating it yields CASSLDPVGSPLHF.

The genes are TRBV20-1 and TRBJ2-7; TRBD2 is a possible D gene (5 bases). The length of the CDR3 is 11 residues. In germline, CDR1 is DFQATT, CDR2 SNEGSKA (reference sequence). V was shortened by 5 bases and J by 3 bases, with 8 bases between the two germline ends. The CDR3 nucleotides read TGCAGTGCTCCACGGGACTACGAGCAGTACTTC. Translation gives CSAPRDYEQYF.